The next 27 T cell receptor beta chains were all read from a single sample in a study of cytomegalovirus exposure and HLA in healthy donors. The PCR contained 60 Vbeta and 13 Jbeta primers. TCRdb keeps only in-frame clones here, not all; method: immunoSEQ multiplex PCR. The sample holds approximately 170,000 clones, roughly 80% seen once. Sequenced material: PBMCs. These receptors all stem from a man aged 50-60 years in good health and CMV-seropositive.

Details on this clone: The germline gene is not matched at one end of the junction; a read error may be the cause. The chain recombines TRBV6-6 with TRBJ1-1, with no clear D. The germline V gene encodes CDR1 MNHNY and CDR2 SVGAGI (reference sequence). CDR3 length: 11 amino acids. DNA of the CDR3: TGTGCCAGCAGTCCACGGACTGGAGCTTTCTTT. Its translation is CASSPRTGAFF.

This clone turned up a few times. This chain links TRBV7-2 with TRBJ2-1; D is unresolved. CDR1 and CDR2 from the germline V gene are SGHTA and FQGNSA. The CDR3 length is 14 residues. V was shortened by 1 base and J by 3 bases, with 7 bases between the two germline ends. In nucleotides, the CDR3 is TGTGCCAGCAGCTTAGGAGCGAACTACAATGAGCAGTTCTTC. Protein sequence: CASSLGANYNEQFF.

The chain employs TRBV11-1 and TRBJ2-1; 8 nucleotides match TRBD1. This CDR3 region has 14 residues. The V and J ends lost 6 bases and 12 bases, in that order; junction bases with no gene match: 13. The germline V gene has CDR1 SGHAT and CDR2 FQDESV (reference sequence). As DNA, the CDR3 is TGTGCCAGCAGTAGCTCCGGGACAGGCAGAGGGCAGTTCTTC. Its protein is CASSSSGTGRGQFF.

The chain couples TRBV28 to TRBJ1-5, with unresolved D. Germline V CDR1 and CDR2: MDHEN, SYDVKM. The length of the CDR3 is 14 residues. With 2 bases removed from V and 6 bases from J, the gap between germline ends came to 11 bases. The CDR3 region has the DNA TGTGCCAGCAGTTTACTAGCCAGTCTTCAGCCCCAGCATTTT. Protein product: CASSLLASLQPQHF.

V gene TRBV2 combines with J gene TRBJ2-5; TRBD2 is a possible D gene (6 bases). Trimming shortened V by 5 bases and J by 2 bases, and 12 bases separated the two germline ends. This CDR3 is built from 14 residues. Germline CDR1 reads SNHLY; CDR2 reads FYNNEI. CDR3 DNA: TGTGCCAGCAGTAGGGAGGCGCGGCAAGAGACCCAGTACTTC. Translated, it gives CASSREARQETQYF.

The rearrangement uses TRBV29-1 and TRBJ2-7, with 9 nucleotides matching TRBD2. CDR1 and CDR2 from the germline V gene are SQVTM and ANQGSEA. The CDR3 runs to 15 residues. Trimming removed 3 bases from V and 3 bases from J; junction bases left unmatched: 9. CDR3 nucleotides: TGCAGCGTTGAGGTCCTAGCGGGAAGGGGCTACGAGCAGTACTTC. Protein sequence: CSVEVLAGRGYEQYF.

The CDR3, as DNA: TGTGCCAGCAGCTCTAGGCGGGAGGGAGATACGCAGTATTTT. Its translation: CASSSRREGDTQYF. This chain uses TRBV11-2 with TRBJ2-3, with 9 bases fitting TRBD2. The V gene's germline CDR1 is SGHAT and CDR2 FQNNGV. V dropped 4 bases and J dropped 5; count of bases not matched to a gene: 4. This CDR3 region has 14 residues.

The rearrangement uses TRBV28 and TRBJ2-7; the D gene is possibly TRBD1 (5 bases). This CDR3 spans 14 amino acids. CDR1 and CDR2 (germline): MDHEN, SYDVKM. Between the trimmed V and J ends, which lost 7 bases and 5 bases, there was a span of 18 bases. The CDR3 sequence: CASTLKGRAHEQYF. CDR3 coding DNA: TGTGCCAGCACCCTGAAGGGCAGGGCCCACGAGCAGTACTTC.

This rearrangement joins TRBV5-1 to TRBJ2-3; maybe TRBD2 (6 bases). The CDR3 length is 12 residues. The germline V and J ends were trimmed by 5 bases and 5 bases, with 9 bases remaining between them. The germline V gene encodes CDR1 SGHRS and CDR2 YFSETQ. CDR3 DNA: TGCGCCAGCAGACGGGACTTAGATACGCAGTATTTT. The encoded protein is CASRRDLDTQYF.

The V and J genes are TRBV14 and TRBJ1-6; D is perhaps TRBD1 (5 bases). The CDR3 has 14 amino acids. The V end lost 4 bases, the J end lost 9 bases, and 13 bases lay between the germline ends. The germline V gene has CDR1 SGHDN and CDR2 FVKESK. CDR3 coding DNA: TGTGCCAGCAGCCGGGACTTCTCGGGTTCACCCCTCCACTTT. Amino acid sequence: CASSRDFSGSPLHF.

The rearrangement links TRBV27 to TRBJ2-3; maybe TRBD1 (5 bases). Germline CDR1 and CDR2: MNHEY and SMNVEV (reference sequence). This CDR3 is 16 amino acids long. Trimming removed 0 bases from V and 4 bases from J, with 14 bases in between. The CDR3 nucleotides are TGTGCCAGCAGTTTATCGAGGAACAGGCTGGCAGATACGCAGTATTTT. Encoded protein: CASSLSRNRLADTQYF.

The chain couples TRBV19 to TRBJ2-1, with 10 bases lining up with TRBD2. This CDR3 has 15 amino acids. Trimming took 9 bases from V and 8 from J; bases not matched to a gene: 13. The germline V gene has CDR1 LNHDA and CDR2 SQIVND (reference sequence). The CDR3 here is CASSWASGSEDEQFF. The CDR3 nucleotides read TGTGCCAGCTCTTGGGCTAGCGGGAGTGAGGATGAGCAGTTCTTC.

The chain employs TRBV6-5 and TRBJ2-1, with 10 bases identical to TRBD1. V was pared by 3 bases and J by 6 bases, with 8 bases of the junction left unmatched. This CDR3 region has 16 residues. Germline-derived CDR1 and CDR2 are MNHEY and SVGAGI. The CDR3 region is CASSYHGTGAVNEQFF. The CDR3 bases are TGTGCCAGCAGTTATCACGGGACAGGGGCGGTCAATGAGCAGTTCTTC.

The chain has TRBV4-3 and TRBJ2-3, with 10 positions matching TRBD2. The CDR3 loop spans 17 amino acids. Germline lookup yields CDR1 LGHNA and CDR2 YSLEER. The V and J ends lost 0 bases and 5 bases, in that order; junction bases with no gene match: 8. This CDR3 reads CASSQDNPLAGVDTQYF. CDR3 nucleotides: TGCGCCAGCAGCCAAGATAATCCCCTAGCGGGAGTAGATACGCAGTATTTT.

The chain links TRBV5-1 to TRBJ1-1; weak D call: TRBD1 (6 bases). CDR1 and CDR2 from the germline V gene are SGHRS and YFSETQ. V shed 3 bases and J shed 7 bases, with 19 bases lying between them. This CDR3 contains 15 residues. CDR3 coding DNA: TGCGCCAGCAGCTCCATCTTGTGGGGGCAGGGTGAAGCTTTCTTT. It translates to CASSSILWGQGEAFF.

The CDR3 here is CASSFRGTADKETQYF. DNA for the CDR3: TGCGCCAGCAGCTTTCGCGGGACAGCAGATAAAGAGACCCAGTACTTC. The chain carries TRBV5-1 and TRBJ2-5, with D perhaps TRBD1 (7 bases). V was trimmed by 2 bases and J by 3 bases, leaving 17 bases between them. The CDR3 contains 16 residues. Germline V gene lookup returns CDR1 SGHRS and CDR2 YFSETQ. Drawing the rest from reference TRBV5-1 and TRBJ2-5, the complete variable domain is KAGVTQTPRYLIKTRGQQVTLSCSPISGHRSVSWYQQTPGQGLQFLFEYFSETQRNKGNFPGRFSGRQFSNSRSEMNVSTLELGDSALYLCASSFRGTADKETQYFGPGTRLLVL.

The rearrangement joins TRBV5-1 to TRBJ1-1; tentatively, D is TRBD1 (5 bases). V lost 0 bases to trimming and J lost 3 bases, with 12 bases between them. The germline CDR1 and CDR2 sequences are SGHRS and YFSETQ. The CDR3 loop spans 15 amino acids. CDR3 in DNA: TGCGCCAGCAGCTTGGTGGGGGGATGGGACACTGAAGCTTTCTTT. It is translated as CASSLVGGWDTEAFF.

The genes are TRBV10-3 and TRBJ1-3, with 7 bases identical to TRBD1. The CDR3 covers 14 residues. Germline CDR1 ENHRY, CDR2 SYGVKD. Unmatched junction bases numbered 5, after V lost 6 bases and J lost 3 bases. The CDR3: CAISPGGSGNTIYF. Here the CDR3 DNA reads TGTGCCATCAGCCCAGGGGGAAGTGGAAACACCATATATTTT.

This chain uses TRBV9 with TRBJ2-5; 8 bases fit TRBD2. The CDR3 spans 14 residues. Trimming at V came to 4 bases and at J to 1 base, leaving 3 bases not matched to a gene. The germline gives CDR1 SGDLS, CDR2 YYNGEE. CDR3 sequence: CASSPTSGQETQYF. The DNA of the CDR3 is TGTGCCAGCAGCCCTACTAGCGGCCAAGAGACCCAGTACTTC.

The J gene is TRBJ2-1, the V gene TRBV7-3; D may be TRBD2 (7 bases). V was pared by 5 bases and J by 8 bases, with 25 bases between. The CDR3 has 17 residues. From germline, CDR1 is SGHTA and CDR2 FQGTGA. CDR3 DNA: TGTGCCAGCAGCAACTCGGGGGGCGGGACACCCTTGGATGAGCAGTTCTTC. Translating gives CASSNSGGGTPLDEQFF.

V is TRBV5-6 and J is TRBJ2-1; D ambiguous. CDR1 is SGHDT, CDR2 YYEEEE, per germline. This CDR3 contains 15 residues. Deletions cut 4 bases from V and 3 bases from J, with 14 bases between. CDR3 sequence reads: CASSPGWANYNEQFF. The CDR3 region has the DNA TGTGCCAGCAGCCCCGGTTGGGCAAACTACAATGAGCAGTTCTTC.

To note about this clone: The sample carries other DNA sequences with the same CDR3. This rearrangement joins TRBV28 to TRBJ1-5, with D possibly being TRBD1 (5 bases). Deletions cut 5 bases from V and 6 bases from J, with 8 bases between. The V gene's germline CDR1 is MDHEN and CDR2 SYDVKM. The CDR3 is 12 amino acids. CDR3 sequence reads: CASSLGGQPQHF. As DNA, the CDR3 is TGTGCCAGCAGTCTGGGGGGTCAGCCCCAGCATTTT. Looking up the rest from reference TRBV28 and TRBJ1-5 gives the full variable domain: DVKVTQSSRYLVKRTGEKVFLECVQDMDHENMFWYRQDPGLGLRLIYFSYDVKMKEKGDIPEGYSVSREKKERFSLILESASTNQTSMYLCASSLGGQPQHFGDGTRLSIL.

V and J are TRBV7-2 and TRBJ1-3; D possibly corresponds to TRBD1 (5 bases). The germline V gene has CDR1 SGHTA and CDR2 FQGNSA. Trimming took off 5 bases at V and 3 bases at J, with 8 bases between the two ends. This CDR3 spans 13 amino acids. The CDR3: CASSQGGGNTIYF. The CDR3 DNA is TGTGCCAGCAGCCAGGGTGGTGGAAACACCATATATTTT.

This clone turned up a few times. The genes are TRBV5-6 and TRBJ1-5, with D perhaps TRBD1 (6 bases). The germline V and J ends were trimmed by 4 bases and 5 bases, with 16 bases remaining between them. The germline V gene encodes CDR1 SGHDT and CDR2 YYEEEE. The length of the CDR3 is 15 residues. The CDR3 region is CASSLWRYRDQPQHF. CDR3 nucleotide sequence: TGTGCCAGCAGCCTATGGAGGTACAGGGATCAGCCCCAGCATTTT.

The chain is built from TRBV28 and TRBJ1-1; 8 bases match TRBD1. V dropped 1 base and J dropped 5; count of bases not matched to a gene: 6. The CDR3 has 15 amino acids. Germline V gene lookup returns CDR1 MDHEN and CDR2 SYDVKM. CDR3 region: CASSLLSRGRTEAFF. CDR3 nucleotides: TGTGCCAGCAGTTTATTATCCAGGGGGCGAACTGAAGCTTTCTTT.

The table lists this clone with a few counts. The CDR3 region is CASSLNGQGTGEQYF. DNA of the CDR3: TGCGCCAGCAGCTTGAATGGACAGGGGACCGGCGAGCAGTACTTC. The genes are TRBV5-1 and TRBJ2-7; 9 bases fit TRBD1. Looked up from germline, CDR1 is SGHRS and CDR2 is YFSETQ. This CDR3 is 15 amino acids long. V shed 1 base, J shed 6 bases, and the junction held 8 bases outside the gene matches.

J is TRBJ2-5 and V is TRBV5-1; 12 bases map to TRBD2. The J segment lost 6 bases and the V segment lost 3 bases, leaving 6 bases of the junction unmatched. The germline gives CDR1 SGHRS, CDR2 YFSETQ. This CDR3 region has 15 residues. CDR3 protein: CASSSRLAGAKTQYF. CDR3 coding DNA: TGCGCCAGCAGCTCCCGACTAGCGGGAGCAAAGACCCAGTACTTC.